This T cell receptor beta chain was identified in a study of T cell repertoires in cytomegalovirus infection (dated by TCRdb to the late 2010s). Background for the entire study: Donor HLA type was relevant to the analysis, because carriage of CMV infection together with the matching HLA type was indicated by public TCR beta signatures. The study at large found these results: The ex vivo response was dominated by HLA-C-restricted CMV-specific TCR beta clonotypes, and the single most frequent clonotype in two of eight donors was supplied by these HLA-C-restricted clonotypes. In both this cohort and an independent approximately 400-donor cohort, the cumulative frequency of public TCR beta family members distinguished carriers of CMV infection plus the relevant HLA type.

This clonotype appeared a few times. Its antigen remains undetermined. It has no much larger one-base neighbor in the sample; base qualities were not kept. The CDR1 and CDR2 encoded by the germline V gene are SGDLS and YYNGEE. V lost 3 bases and J lost 2 bases; the stretch between them is 16 bases long. Counted from cysteine to phenylalanine, this CDR3 has 16 amino acids. Solely the CDR3 DNA is kept, with 48 bases framed from the first base. The data were produced on an Illumina HiSeq 1500. TCRdb passed the public sequencing reads through fastp at Q25 and MiXCR, retaining productive beta sequences. Under each unique CDR3 protein, matching rows form one entry showing the most common genes and DNA. Within this sample are 150,000 to 180,000 distinct CDR3 sequences, with around 20% of them counted one time only. Over 9.5% of the sample goes to the ten largest clones.

This chain joins TRBV9 to TRBJ2-3, and perhaps TRBD1 as D gene, on 6 matching bases. This clonotype originated in a human donor in good health (CMV status not recorded). Some clones in this sample may be carry-over from other donors' samples. The sequencing input was PBMCs. CDR3 sequence: CASSGEGDPDTDTQYF. The DNA sequence reads TGTGCCAGCAGCGGCGAGGGGGACCCAGACACAGATACGCAGTATTTT.